This is a list of T cell receptor beta chains from one sample in a study of T cell responses to AZD1222 COVID-19 vaccine. The method was immunoSEQ multiplex PCR; TCRdb's version includes in-frame clones alone and lacks a portion of them. The sample yields 150,000 to 200,000 clones, around 90% seen once. The sample in question was peripheral blood, obtained 28 days after the second AZD1222 dose. Every receptor here comes from an adult who received the AZD1222 COVID-19 vaccine. The CDR3 runs from the conserved cysteine through the conserved F or W. A D gene is named only where the DNA matches it firmly. Size is stated for part of the rows, as once, few or many counts, or as a class when the clone is expanded.

abundance	v_gene	j_gene	d_gene	CDR3nt	CDR3aa
once	TRBV5-3	TRBJ2-6	NA	TGTGCCAGAAGCTTGGCCCCCAGGACTGGGGCCAACGTCCTGACTTTC	CARSLAPRTGANVLTF
NA	TRBV5-4	TRBJ2-7	TRBD1	TGTGCCAGCAGCTTGACCGGACAGGCGGTATCCGAGCAGTACTTC	CASSLTGQAVSEQYF
NA	TRBV5-1	TRBJ1-1	NA	TGCGCCAGCAGCTTGGACAGCACACTGAACGCTTTCTTT	CASSLDSTLNAFF
NA	TRBV5-1	TRBJ1-1	NA	TGCGCCAGCAGCTCCCGTTCCGGAGGGGCTGAAGCTTTCTTT	CASSSRSGGAEAFF
NA	TRBV19	TRBJ2-3	TRBD1	TGTGCCACGAGCCAAGGGACAGGTAATTCGGATACGCAGTATTTT	CATSQGTGNSDTQYF
NA	TRBV30	TRBJ2-6	TRBD1	TGTGCCTGGAGACCGGACAGGGGGCGCGGGGCCAACGTCCTGACTTTC	CAWRPDRGRGANVLTF
NA	TRBV9	TRBJ2-1	TRBD2	TGTGCCAGCAGCTTTACTAGCGGGGCCGAGCAGTTCTTC	CASSFTSGAEQFF
NA	TRBV30	TRBJ1-1	TRBD1	TGTGCCTGGGAGGTGGACAGGGCCACTGAAGCTTTCTTT	CAWEVDRATEAFF
NA	TRBV19	TRBJ1-2	TRBD1	TGTGCCAGTGGGAATGGGGGAGACAGGGGGCCTGGCTACACCTTC	CASGNGGDRGPGYTF
NA	TRBV18	TRBJ2-7	NA	TGTGCCAGCTCACCAGTTCTGACAGAGTCAGGGGAGCAGTACTTC	CASSPVLTESGEQYF
NA	TRBV5-1	TRBJ2-2	NA	TGCGCCAGCAGCTTGGAAGGGGGAAACACCGGGGAGCTGTTTTTT	CASSLEGGNTGELFF
NA	TRBV6-5	TRBJ2-7	NA	TGTGCCAGCAGTTATACGGGAAGCTCCTACGAGCAGTACTTC	CASSYTGSSYEQYF
NA	TRBV19	TRBJ1-5	TRBD1	TGTGCCAGTAGTATAGATTTGGGACAGCGGGGTCAGCCCCAGCATTTT	CASSIDLGQRGQPQHF
NA	TRBV30	TRBJ1-4	NA	TGTGCCTGGAACGCGAGGCGTGAAAAACTGTTTTTT	CAWNARREKLFF
NA	TRBV6-5	TRBJ1-2	TRBD1	TGTGCCAGCAGACGCAGGGGGAACAACAGTGGCTACACCTTC	CASRRRGNNSGYTF
NA	TRBV7-2	TRBJ1-5	NA	TGTGCCAGCAGCTTGACCCAAAATCAGCCCCAGCATTTT	CASSLTQNQPQHF
NA	TRBV7-2	TRBJ2-7	NA	TGTGCCAGCAGCTCCACCCGTTCAGGCTACGAGCAGTACTTC	CASSSTRSGYEQYF
NA	TRBV29-1	TRBJ2-7	NA	TGCAGCGTTGGTGACAGGTTCGAGCAGTACTTC	CSVGDRFEQYF